A selection of T cell receptor beta chains follows, all from one sample in a study of neoadjuvant nivolumab and ipilimumab in lung cancer. The protocol was immunoSEQ multiplex PCR, while the TCRdb copy is restricted to in-frame clones and leaves out a portion. The data hold tens of thousands of clones, with roughly 90% observed a single time. The sequencing used blood, collected before neoadjuvant nivolumab, alone or with ipilimumab. The origin of the receptors is an adult with non-small cell lung cancer. Some clones in this sample may be carry-over from other donors' samples. Both conserved end residues are part of each CDR3. A D gene is named only where the DNA matches it firmly. For some rows the clone size is stated as once, few or many, or as a class when expanded; others skip it.

clone_size,d_call,v_call,cdr3_aa
.,TRBD1,TRBV5-6,CASSADGTGETEAFF
.,.,TRBV5-6,CASSLAQNRRNEQFF
.,TRBD1,TRBV5-4,CASSLTGGLDGYTF
.,.,TRBV7-9,CASRPRTARGDTQYF
.,TRBD1,TRBV6-5,CASSYSTGGVAGELFF
once,.,TRBV18,CASSPNPGDTIYF
.,TRBD2,TRBV19,CASSILSSGSGSYEQYF
.,.,TRBV6-5,CASGPQGGTYGYTF
.,TRBD1,TRBV7-2,CASSPPGGEETQYF
.,.,TRBV5-1,CASSSRGDAYEQYF
.,.,TRBV5-1,CASSERSDYGYTF
once,.,TRBV9,CARGGPETQYF
few,.,TRBV5-4,CASSLAQVALRTDTQYF
.,TRBD2,TRBV14,CASSYLAGGPGEQYF
.,.,TRBV7-9,CASSLGVAQPQHF
.,.,TRBV5-1,CASGFGGNEQYF
.,TRBD2,TRBV6-5,CASSYGGGPIGELFF
.,TRBD2,TRBV6-6,CASSTTSGISYEQYF
.,.,TRBV1,CTSSQGINGYTF
.,.,TRBV7-6,CASSPSGSNQPQHF
.,.,TRBV19,CASSIGRGELFF
.,.,TRBV6-5,CASSYSGIEQFF
.,.,TRBV29-1,CSVEDGTRGADEQFF
.,.,TRBV4-1,CASSQVRGGVNEKLFF
.,TRBD1,TRBV29-1,CSVARNRGLSSYNEQFF
once,.,TRBV11-3,CASSSSLSGELFF
.,.,TRBV5-1,CATRRGDRETQYF
.,TRBD2,TRBV5-1,CASRRTSESYEQYF
.,TRBD2,TRBV4-3,CASSQGGLAGITYEQYF
.,.,TRBV6-6,CASSLKRYEQYF
.,.,TRBV29-1,CSVGHSNQPQHF
.,.,TRBV5-1,CASSWETTGELFF
.,TRBD1,TRBV5-1,CASSLHGPGQGTYEQYF
few,.,TRBV6-5,CASSPAAGETQYF
.,.,TRBV20-1,CSAPETQYF
.,TRBD1,TRBV7-9,CASRQTTGATEAFF
few,.,TRBV18,CASSTYQETQYF
.,.,TRBV7-9,CASSLGGHGTRGIQETQYF
.,.,TRBV18,CASSPPNSYEQYF
.,.,TRBV29-1,CSVERGPGYGYTF
.,.,TRBV6-6,CASSWWTGANVLTF
.,.,TRBV20-1,CSAQQGYEQYF
.,TRBD2,TRBV4-1,CASSHPSGRVAGELFF
.,TRBD2,TRBV10-3,CAISGSGSNEQFF
.,TRBD1,TRBV7-9,CASSRRQGAETQYF